This T cell receptor (beta chain) was obtained from a study of cytomegalovirus exposure and HLA in healthy donors. There are 13 residues in the CDR3. Germline lookup yields CDR1 LGHNT and CDR2 FRNRAP. Deletions cut 5 bases from V and 13 bases from J, with 15 bases between. 60 Vbeta and 13 Jbeta primers were used in PCR. Sequencing used immunoSEQ multiplex PCR; TCRdb keeps in-frame clones, though not all of them. Of 150,000 to 200,000 clones listed, around 78% are singletons. The sequenced sample was PBMCs. The chain couples TRBV12-5 to TRBJ1-6; D gene ambiguous. This receptor was identified in a woman younger than 45 in good health and CMV-seropositive. In nucleotides, the CDR3 is TGTGCTAGTGGTCCTCCCGGCGGAGGGCCCCTCCACTTT. Protein sequence: CASGPPGGGPLHF.